Sequencing of this T cell receptor beta chain was carried out in a study of T-cell memory formation after mild COVID-19. The study's findings and limits: Contracting clones from day 15 to 85 had balanced CD4/CD8; later expanders favoured CD4+. Contracting CD8+ clones were enriched in EMRA, CD4+ mainly in CM and EM.

The CDR3 extends over 12 amino acids. Trimming shortened V by 8 bases and J by 1 base, and 5 bases separated the two germline ends. This clonotype was detected ten times or more. Its antigen is undetermined. MiXCR was run by TCRdb on the 5' RACE reads, yielding one entry per CDR3 protein. The sample shows about 560,000 distinct CDR3 sequences, about 18% of them seen only once. Sequencing was done on a sample of PBMCs or a T cell subset sorted from them (not recorded which). This chain joins TRBV12-3 or TRBV12-4 and TRBJ1-4; D unclear. This TCR was recovered from an adult woman who had mild COVID-19 (a few samples of this study predate the infection). Cell type and time point are not known. CDR3 in DNA: TGTGCCAGCTGTAGAACTAATGAAAAACTGTTTTTT. It translates to CASCRTNEKLFF.